A selection of T cell receptor beta chains follows, all from one sample in a study of lymphopenia after photon versus proton radiotherapy. Data came from immunoSEQ multiplex PCR; TCRdb stores just in-frame clones and leaves some out. Among 150,000 to 200,000 clones listed, about 88% were seen once. This material consisted of peripheral blood, taken from a patient treated with photon-based radiotherapy. The source is a man in his fifties or sixties with gastric cancer. Each CDR3 is given with its conserved first and last residue. The order of the fields is D gene, clone size, J gene, V gene, CDR3 protein, CDR3 DNA. The D gene is left open where the match is weak. Size is omitted from some rows. Given values are once, few, many or a class for expanded clones.

>TRBD2|NA|TRBJ2-7|TRBV30
CAWSVREWGEQYF
TGTGCCTGGAGTGTGCGGGAGTGGGGCGAGCAGTACTTC
>TRBD2|NA|TRBJ2-1|TRBV7-2
CASRTTGLASHEQFF
TGTGCCAGCCGAACGACGGGACTAGCGAGCCATGAGCAGTTCTTC
>TRBD2|NA|TRBJ2-7|TRBV30
CAWSVKPGLAPPYEQYF
TGTGCCTGGAGTGTAAAACCCGGACTAGCACCCCCTTACGAGCAGTACTTC
>NA|NA|TRBJ2-5|TRBV19
CASSRWGRGKQETQYF
TGTGCCAGTAGTCGGTGGGGGCGGGGAAAGCAAGAGACCCAGTACTTC
>NA|NA|TRBJ1-1|TRBV25-1
CASERGSSNTEAFF
TGTGCCAGCGAGAGAGGTTCCTCTAACACTGAAGCTTTCTTT
>TRBD2|NA|TRBJ2-3|TRBV18
CASSPQGTSVGTDTQYF
TGTGCCAGCTCACCACAGGGGACTAGCGTCGGCACAGATACGCAGTATTTT
>NA|NA|TRBJ1-1|TRBV6-6
CASSYSASREAFF
TGTGCCAGCAGTTACTCAGCGTCCCGGGAAGCTTTCTTT
>TRBD1|NA|TRBJ1-2|TRBV27
CASSLSGRGIYGYTF
TGTGCCAGCAGTTTATCGGGCAGGGGGATCTATGGCTACACCTTC
>TRBD2|NA|TRBJ2-1|TRBV5-1
CASSLAAGGLYNEQFF
TGCGCCAGCAGCTTGGCGGCGGGAGGGCTATACAATGAGCAGTTCTTC
>NA|few|TRBJ1-3|TRBV2
CASGQNSGNTIYF
TGTGCCAGCGGACAGAACTCTGGAAACACCATATATTTT
>NA|few|TRBJ1-1|TRBV5-6
CASSLWGSGLNTEAFF
TGTGCCAGCAGCTTGTGGGGATCGGGTTTGAACACTGAAGCTTTCTTT
>TRBD2|NA|TRBJ2-2|TRBV25-1
CASRTSLNTGELFF
TGTGCCAGCCGGACTAGCCTGAACACCGGGGAGCTGTTTTTT
>NA|NA|TRBJ1-1|TRBV7-9
CASSLVGLSLGDTEAFF
TGTGCCAGCAGCTTAGTGGGCCTTTCCCTTGGGGACACTGAAGCTTTCTTT
>NA|NA|TRBJ1-3|TRBV19
CATRQASGNTIYF
TGTGCCACCCGGCAGGCCTCTGGAAACACCATATATTTT
>NA|NA|TRBJ1-1|TRBV5-1
CASSLVNRVSTEAFF
TGCGCCAGCAGCTTGGTCAACAGGGTGAGCACTGAAGCTTTCTTT
>NA|NA|TRBJ2-7|TRBV11-2
CASAKWRDYEQYF
TGTGCGAGCGCTAAGTGGAGGGACTACGAGCAGTACTTC
>NA|few|TRBJ1-2|TRBV5-8
CASSLAGRRYGYTF
TGTGCCAGCAGCTTGGCGGGTAGGCGCTATGGCTACACCTTC
>NA|NA|TRBJ1-1|TRBV5-1
CASRIQTAMNTEAFF
TGCGCCAGCAGAATCCAGACAGCTATGAACACTGAAGCTTTCTTT
>NA|NA|TRBJ2-1|TRBV7-2
CASSFTSLNEQFF
TGTGCCAGCAGCTTTACTAGTCTCAATGAGCAGTTCTTC
>TRBD2|NA|TRBJ2-7|TRBV2
CASSVSAGLYEQYF
TGTGCCAGCAGTGTTTCAGCGGGGCTCTACGAGCAGTACTTC
>TRBD1|once|TRBJ1-2|TRBV5-4
CASSLGGQNTYGYTF
TGTGCCAGCAGCTTGGGGGGACAGAACACCTATGGCTACACCTTC
>NA|NA|TRBJ1-1|TRBV5-8
CASSLRAEAFF
TGTGCCAGCAGCTTGAGGGCTGAAGCTTTCTTT
>NA|NA|TRBJ2-7|TRBV6-1
CASSEYEQYF
TGTGCCAGCAGTGAATACGAGCAGTACTTC
>TRBD1|NA|TRBJ2-7|TRBV7-9
CASSRDSAYDEQYF
TGTGCCAGCAGCCGGGACAGTGCATATGACGAGCAGTACTTC
>TRBD1|NA|TRBJ2-1|TRBV5-1
CASSLVLGTGAPNEQFF
TGCGCCAGCAGCTTGGTCCTTGGGACAGGGGCCCCCAATGAGCAGTTCTTC
>TRBD1|NA|TRBJ1-1|TRBV2
CASSRQGANTEAFF
TGTGCCAGCAGCCGACAGGGGGCGAACACTGAAGCTTTCTTT
>TRBD2|few|TRBJ2-2|TRBV7-2
CASSRLAGNTGELFF
TGTGCCAGCAGCCGACTAGCGGGGAACACCGGGGAGCTGTTTTTT
>TRBD2|few|TRBJ2-1|TRBV5-4
CASSLGGLAISEQFF
TGTGCCAGCAGCTTGGGTGGACTAGCAATCAGTGAGCAGTTCTTC
>NA|NA|TRBJ1-1|TRBV18
CASSLSRDTEAFF
TGTGCCAGCTCACTCTCCAGGGACACTGAAGCTTTCTTT
>TRBD2|NA|TRBJ2-3|TRBV2
CASSEATSGADTQYF
TGTGCCAGCAGTGAAGCGACTAGCGGCGCAGATACGCAGTATTTT
>TRBD2|NA|TRBJ2-1|TRBV9
CASSLRGLAGAREQFF
TGTGCCAGCAGCCTCCGGGGACTAGCGGGAGCCCGTGAGCAGTTCTTC
>NA|NA|TRBJ2-7|TRBV9
CASSVGPGPTYEQYF
TGTGCCAGCAGCGTAGGGCCGGGTCCTACCTACGAGCAGTACTTC